A selection of T cell receptor beta chains follows, all from one sample in a study of blood T cell repertoires in COVID-19. Libraries were prepared by immunoSEQ multiplex PCR; TCRdb keeps only in-frame clonotypes and omits some of them. Altogether hundreds of thousands of clones are present, 70% to 90% being singletons, with the ten largest covering 0.95% to 1.5%. Sequenced material: peripheral blood. Source of these receptors: a middle-aged man with acute or convalescent COVID-19. Each CDR3 is given with its conserved first and last residue.

J gene | V gene | CDR3 protein
TRBJ1-1 | TRBV27 | CASRTKADTEAFF
TRBJ1-1 | TRBV6-6 | CASSYNGANTEAFF
TRBJ2-1 | TRBV6-2/TRBV6-3 | CASSYSLGVDDEQFF
TRBJ1-5 | TRBV24-1 | CATAAPGNQPQHF
TRBJ2-5 | TRBV10-3 | CAITPGVGPTEETQYF
TRBJ2-5 | TRBV3-1/TRBV3-2 | CASSPSVLQETQYF
TRBJ2-3 | TRBV27 | CASSRQGTDTQYF
TRBJ2-1 | TRBV3-1/TRBV3-2 | CASSQELNNEQFF
TRBJ1-6 | TRBV29-1 | CRGGRGEVSPLHF
TRBJ1-2 | TRBV28 | CASSPPGHSYGYTF
TRBJ2-2 | TRBV19 | CASSFWQGDRAGELFF
TRBJ1-5 | TRBV19 | CASSIYHPRGGGNQPQHF
TRBJ1-4 | TRBV5-1 | CASSKTRQGGNEKLFF
TRBJ1-5 | TRBV12-3/TRBV12-4 | CASRDSLGPQHF
TRBJ2-1 | TRBV5-4 | CASSDPTGVKDNEQFF
TRBJ1-2 | TRBV23-1 | CASSQHRGDSYGYTF
TRBJ2-3 | TRBV7-3 | CASSPGPGLVTDTQYF
TRBJ1-4 | TRBV28 | CASSLPGAGGEKLFF